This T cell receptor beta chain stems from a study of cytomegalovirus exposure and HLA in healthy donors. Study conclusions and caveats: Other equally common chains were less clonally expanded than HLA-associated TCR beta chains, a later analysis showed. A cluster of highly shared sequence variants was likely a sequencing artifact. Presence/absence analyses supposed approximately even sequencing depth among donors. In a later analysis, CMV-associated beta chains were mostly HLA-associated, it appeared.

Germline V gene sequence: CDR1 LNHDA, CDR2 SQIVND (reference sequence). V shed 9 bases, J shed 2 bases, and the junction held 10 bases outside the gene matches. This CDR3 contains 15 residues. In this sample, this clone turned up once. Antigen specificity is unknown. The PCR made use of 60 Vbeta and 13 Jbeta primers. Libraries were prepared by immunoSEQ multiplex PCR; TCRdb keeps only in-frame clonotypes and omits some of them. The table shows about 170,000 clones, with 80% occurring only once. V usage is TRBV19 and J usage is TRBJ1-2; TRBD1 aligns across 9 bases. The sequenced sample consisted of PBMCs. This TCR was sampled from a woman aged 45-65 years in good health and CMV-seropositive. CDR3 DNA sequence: TGTGCCAGCTGGGACAGGGTAGGCCCCAACTATGGCTACACCTTC. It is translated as CASWDRVGPNYGYTF.